This is a list of T cell receptor beta chains from one sample in a study of shared clonotypes between healthy human individuals. Clones were sequenced by immunoSEQ multiplex PCR, and TCRdb holds only the in-frame ones, with some missing. The sample consists of about half a million clones, 81% of them appearing once. Sequencing input: PBMCs. These receptor sequences come from a woman aged 40 to 50 in good health. Some clones in this sample may be carry-over from other donors' samples. Each CDR3 is given with its conserved first and last residue. A D gene is named only where the DNA matches it firmly. Not every row has a clone size; where given, it reads once, few, many or a size class.

>TRBJ2-7|TRBD2|-|TRBV28
TGTGCCACCGGGGGCCTAGCGGGTTCCTACGAGCAGTACTTC
CATGGLAGSYEQYF
>TRBJ2-5|TRBD2|-|TRBV27
TGTGCCAGCAGTTTTGGGCTAGCGGGAGTTGAGACCCAGTACTTC
CASSFGLAGVETQYF
>TRBJ2-7|TRBD2|-|TRBV5-4
TGTGCCAGCAGCCACCGGGACTACTACGAGCAGTACTTC
CASSHRDYYEQYF
>TRBJ2-1|TRBD2|few|TRBV29-1
TGCAGCGTTGTCCCTAGCGGGAGGGCCTGGGCGAATGAGCAGTTCTTC
CSVVPSGRAWANEQFF
>TRBJ2-1|TRBD2|-|TRBV4-2
TGTGCCAGCAGCCAACGAATTAGCGGGCTTGAGCAGTTCTTC
CASSQRISGLEQFF
>TRBJ1-3|-|few|TRBV14
TGTGCCAGCAGCCAAGGGGTTCGGGCTGCGGGGCGAAACACCATATATTTT
CASSQGVRAAGRNTIYF
>TRBJ1-2|TRBD1|few|TRBV19
TGTGCCAGTAGTATAGACCGGACAGGGGGAGGCGGCTACACCTTC
CASSIDRTGGGGYTF
>TRBJ2-1|-|-|TRBV29-1
TGCAGCGTTGGGAGGGTTAACTCCTACAATGAGCAGTTCTTC
CSVGRVNSYNEQFF
>TRBJ1-1|TRBD1|-|TRBV28
TGTGCCAGCAGTTTATGGGGGGACAGATCCCAGTCCGGAGCTTTCTTT
CASSLWGDRSQSGAFF
>TRBJ2-7|TRBD1|-|TRBV7-8
TGTGCCAGCAGCTTATGGCAGGGGGCTGTAGTTGAGCAGTACTTC
CASSLWQGAVVEQYF
>TRBJ2-7|-|-|TRBV28
TGTGCCAGCAGCTACGGGGGACAGTACTACGAGCAGTACTTC
CASSYGGQYYEQYF
>TRBJ2-7|TRBD2|-|TRBV19
TGTGCCAGTAGTATGGGGGGGCGGGAGGTCCCCTACGAGCAGTACTTC
CASSMGGREVPYEQYF
>TRBJ2-1|-|-|TRBV19
TGTGCCAGTAGTATGGCTCTGGCTACCTACGAGCAGTTCTTC
CASSMALATYEQFF
>TRBJ1-1|-|-|TRBV5-4
TGTGCCAGCAGCTTGAACACTGAAGCTTTCTTT
CASSLNTEAFF
>TRBJ2-5|-|-|TRBV15
TGTGCCACCAGCAGAGGCGGCACTAGAGAGACCCAGTACTTC
CATSRGGTRETQYF
>TRBJ2-1|-|-|TRBV23-1
TGCGCCAGCCTCTACCAAAGGCCGATGAACTTCAATGAGCAGTTCTTC
CASLYQRPMNFNEQFF
>TRBJ1-1|-|-|TRBV28
TGTGCCAGCAGTTTCCCTCCGGGAAGGAGCGGGAACACTGAAGCTTTCTTT
CASSFPPGRSGNTEAFF
>TRBJ2-2|-|-|TRBV5-1
TGCGCCAGCAGCTTGGAGGGCAGGGCGGTCGGGGAGCTGTTTTTT
CASSLEGRAVGELFF
>TRBJ2-7|TRBD1|-|TRBV2
TGTGCCAGCATGTCTAACAGGGGAACGGTGCAGTACTTC
CASMSNRGTVQYF
>TRBJ2-3|-|-|TRBV4-1
TGCGCCAGCAGCCAGATGAGGCATAGCACAGATACGCAGTATTTT
CASSQMRHSTDTQYF
>TRBJ2-3|-|-|TRBV27
TGTGCCAGCAGTTTCCCCACCAGGGGGGAGAGCACAGATACGCAGTATTTT
CASSFPTRGESTDTQYF
>TRBJ2-3|-|-|TRBV7-2
TGTGCCAGCAGCTTAGTTGCTAGCAGCACAGATACGCAGTATTTT
CASSLVASSTDTQYF
>TRBJ2-3|TRBD1|-|TRBV7-8
TGTGCCAGCAGCTTCGGGACAGGGGTAACTGATACGCAGTATTTT
CASSFGTGVTDTQYF
>TRBJ1-2|-|-|TRBV7-9
TGTGCCAGCAGCTTAGCGGGCGGAAGGGGCGCCGGCTATGGCTACACCTTC
CASSLAGGRGAGYGYTF
>TRBJ1-2|-|-|TRBV28
TGTGCCAGCAGCTTAGAGGTCCGGAGCTATGGCTACACCTTC
CASSLEVRSYGYTF
>TRBJ1-4|-|once|TRBV9
TGTGCCAGCAGCGTTTCCACAACTAATGAAAAACTGTTTTTT
CASSVSTTNEKLFF
>TRBJ1-5|TRBD1|-|TRBV7-8
TGTGCCAGCAGCTTAGCCAGGGGGGATCAGCCCCAGCATTTT
CASSLARGDQPQHF
>TRBJ1-1|TRBD1|once|TRBV19
TGTGCCGGGGCCCGACAGGGAGGTACTGAAGCTTTCTTT
CAGARQGGTEAFF
>TRBJ1-2|-|-|TRBV4-1
TGCGCCAGCAGCCAAAAGGCGGGGAACTATGGCTACACCTTC
CASSQKAGNYGYTF
>TRBJ1-2|TRBD1|-|TRBV7-9
TGTGCCAGCAGCTTAAGGGGGCACGGCTACACCTTC
CASSLRGHGYTF
>TRBJ2-1|-|-|TRBV5-1
TGCGCCAGCAGGTGGAATAGCGAGGGTGATGAGCAGTTCTTC
CASRWNSEGDEQFF
>TRBJ1-1|-|-|TRBV28
TGTGCCAGCACCTACCCGGGACACATGAACACTGAAGCTTTCTTT
CASTYPGHMNTEAFF
>TRBJ2-7|-|-|TRBV5-1
TGCGCCAGCAGCTTGGAGGGCAGTAACTACGAGCAGTACTTC
CASSLEGSNYEQYF
>TRBJ2-1|-|-|TRBV18
TGTGCCAGCTCACCACAAAGCGGCACCTACAATGAGCAGTTCTTC
CASSPQSGTYNEQFF
>TRBJ2-5|-|-|TRBV19
TGTGCCAGTAGCCCAAGTCCCGCTCTAGAGACCCAGTACTTC
CASSPSPALETQYF
>TRBJ2-7|TRBD2|-|TRBV7-9
TGTGCCAGCAGCTTTAGCGGGAGTGGGGAGCAGTACTTC
CASSFSGSGEQYF
>TRBJ1-1|-|few|TRBV7-9
TGTGCCAGCAGCTTACAGGAAAGTGAAGCTTTCTTT
CASSLQESEAFF
>TRBJ2-7|TRBD1|-|TRBV7-3
TGTGCCAGCAGCTCGACAGGGGGCCGGGAGCAGTACTTC
CASSSTGGREQYF
>TRBJ1-1|TRBD1|-|TRBV10-3
TGTGCCATCAGTCCGGACAGGGGGAACACTGAAGCTTTCTTT
CAISPDRGNTEAFF
>TRBJ2-7|-|-|TRBV10-3
TGTGCCATCTCCCAAGAGGGGTACGAGCAGTACTTC
CAISQEGYEQYF
>TRBJ2-5|-|-|TRBV5-1
TGCGCCAGCAGCTTGTCCGGGGAAGAGACCCAGTACTTC
CASSLSGEETQYF
>TRBJ2-2|TRBD2|once|TRBV6-1
TGTGCCAGCAGTGACGGACTAGCGGGAGTAGGCACCGGGGAGCTGTTTTTT
CASSDGLAGVGTGELFF
>TRBJ2-7|-|-|TRBV20-1
TGCAGTGCTAGGGACCAGAACGAGCAGTACTTC
CSARDQNEQYF
>TRBJ2-3|-|-|TRBV7-8
TGTGCCAGCAGCTTACTGGGCAGCCGGGACCACCTAACCAGGGGCACAGATACGCAGTATTTT
CASSLLGSRDHLTRGTDTQYF
>TRBJ2-5|-|-|TRBV7-6
TGTGCCAGCAGCTTAGTTCTTAGCGGCCAAGAGACCCAGTACTTC
CASSLVLSGQETQYF
>TRBJ1-5|TRBD1|-|TRBV19
TGTGCCAGTACCCAGGACAGGGTCTCAGGCCCCCAGCATTTT
CASTQDRVSGPQHF
>TRBJ2-2|-|-|TRBV15
TGTGCCACCAGCGGGGAAAGGGCCGGGGAGCTGTTTTTT
CATSGERAGELFF
>TRBJ2-7|TRBD2|-|TRBV30
TGTGCCTGGGCGCTAGCGGGGACTTCCTACGAGCAGTACTTC
CAWALAGTSYEQYF
>TRBJ2-2|TRBD1|-|TRBV7-2
TGTGCCAGCAGCTTAGCGACAGGGTTCGCGAACACCGGGGAGCTGTTTTTT
CASSLATGFANTGELFF
>TRBJ2-7|-|-|TRBV28
TGTGCCAGCAGTTCGCACGAGCAGTACTTC
CASSSHEQYF
>TRBJ2-1|-|few|TRBV28
TGTGCCAGCAGTTTTGACCCCCGGGCTAGCAGCAACAATGAGCAGTTCTTC
CASSFDPRASSNNEQFF
>TRBJ1-2|TRBD1|-|TRBV19
TGTGCCAGTATCCCCTCGACAGGGAATAACTATGGCTACACCTTC
CASIPSTGNNYGYTF
>TRBJ2-7|-|-|TRBV7-2
TGTGCCAGCAGCTTAGGAGGGGGAGGGACGCTTAGGGAGCAGTACTTC
CASSLGGGGTLREQYF
>TRBJ2-7|-|-|TRBV5-4
TGTGCCAGCAGCCCTGGGACGGAGAGGGGCGAGCAGTACTTC
CASSPGTERGEQYF
>TRBJ2-4|-|-|TRBV18
TGTGCCAGCTCACCACGGCAAAACATTCAGTACTTC
CASSPRQNIQYF
>TRBJ2-2|-|once|TRBV11-2
TGTGCCAGCAGCTTTGCAGGCGGAACCGGGGAGCTGTTTTTT
CASSFAGGTGELFF
>TRBJ2-7|TRBD1|-|TRBV6-5
TGTGCCAGCAGTTCGACAGGGACGGGAGAGCAGTACTTC
CASSSTGTGEQYF
>TRBJ1-3|-|-|TRBV19
TGTGCCACTTCGACAGTATCTGGAAACACCATATATTTT
CATSTVSGNTIYF
>TRBJ2-7|-|-|TRBV30
TGTGCCTGGAGTGTATTGTCGCGGGACTCCTACGAGCAGTACTTC
CAWSVLSRDSYEQYF